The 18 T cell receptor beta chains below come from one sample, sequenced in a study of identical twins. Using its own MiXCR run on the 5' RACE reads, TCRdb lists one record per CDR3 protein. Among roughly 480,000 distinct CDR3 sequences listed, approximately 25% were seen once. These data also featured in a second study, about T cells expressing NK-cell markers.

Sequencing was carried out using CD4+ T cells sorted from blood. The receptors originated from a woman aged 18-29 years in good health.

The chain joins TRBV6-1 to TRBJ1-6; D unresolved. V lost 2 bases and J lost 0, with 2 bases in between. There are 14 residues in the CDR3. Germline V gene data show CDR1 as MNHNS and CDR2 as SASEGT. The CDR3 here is CASSENSYNSPLHF. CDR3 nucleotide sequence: TGTGCCAGCAGTGAAAACTCCTATAATTCACCCCTCCACTTT.

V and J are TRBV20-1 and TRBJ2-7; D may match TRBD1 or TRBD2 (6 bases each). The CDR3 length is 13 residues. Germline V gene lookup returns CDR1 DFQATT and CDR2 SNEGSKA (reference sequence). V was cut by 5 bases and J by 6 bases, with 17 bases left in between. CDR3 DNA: TGCAGTGCTCCGACGGGGGCATCGCGCGAGCAGTACTTC. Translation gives CSAPTGASREQYF.

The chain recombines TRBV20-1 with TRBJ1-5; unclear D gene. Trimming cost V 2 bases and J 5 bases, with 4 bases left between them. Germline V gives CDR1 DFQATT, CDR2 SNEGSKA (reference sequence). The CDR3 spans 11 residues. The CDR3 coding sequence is TGCAGTGCTAGAACTTATCAGCCCCAGCATTTT. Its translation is CSARTYQPQHF.

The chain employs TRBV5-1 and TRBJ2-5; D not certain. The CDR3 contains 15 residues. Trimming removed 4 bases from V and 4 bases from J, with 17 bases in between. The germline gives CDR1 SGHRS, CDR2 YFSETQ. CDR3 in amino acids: CASSPADSRAETQYF. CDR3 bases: TGCGCCAGCAGCCCGGCCGACTCACGGGCAGAGACCCAGTACTTC.

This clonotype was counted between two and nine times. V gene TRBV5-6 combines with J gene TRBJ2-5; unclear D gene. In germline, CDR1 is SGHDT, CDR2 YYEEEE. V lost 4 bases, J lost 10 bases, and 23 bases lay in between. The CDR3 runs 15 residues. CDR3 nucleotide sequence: TGTGCCAGCAGCCTAACGACTCATGAGGCCGCCTTCCAGTACTTC. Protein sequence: CASSLTTHEAAFQYF.

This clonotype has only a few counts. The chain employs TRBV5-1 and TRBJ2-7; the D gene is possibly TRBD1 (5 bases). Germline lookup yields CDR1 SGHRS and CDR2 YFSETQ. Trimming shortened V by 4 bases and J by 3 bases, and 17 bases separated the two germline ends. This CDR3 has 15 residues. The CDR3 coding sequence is TGCGCCAGCAGCCTAGGACATCGACCCAACTACGAGCAGTACTTC. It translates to CASSLGHRPNYEQYF.

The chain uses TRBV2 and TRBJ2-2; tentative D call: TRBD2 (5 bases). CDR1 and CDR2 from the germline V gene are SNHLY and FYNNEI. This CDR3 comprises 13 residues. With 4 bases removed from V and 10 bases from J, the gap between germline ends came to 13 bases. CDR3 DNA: TGTGCCAGCAGTGCTAGAGGAGGAGCGGAGCTGTTTTTT. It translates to CASSARGGAELFF.

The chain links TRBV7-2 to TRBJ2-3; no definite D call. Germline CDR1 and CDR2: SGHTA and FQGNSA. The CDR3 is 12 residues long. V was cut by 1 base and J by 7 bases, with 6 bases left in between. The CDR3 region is CASSLGPNTQYF. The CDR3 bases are TGTGCCAGCAGCTTAGGTCCGAATACGCAGTATTTT.

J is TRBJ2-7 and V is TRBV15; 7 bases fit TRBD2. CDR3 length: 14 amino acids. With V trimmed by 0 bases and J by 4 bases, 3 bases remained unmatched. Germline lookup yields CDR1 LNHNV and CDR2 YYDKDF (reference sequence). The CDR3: CATSRDRGGYEQYF. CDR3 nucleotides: TGTGCCACCAGCAGAGATCGCGGGGGATACGAGCAGTACTTC.

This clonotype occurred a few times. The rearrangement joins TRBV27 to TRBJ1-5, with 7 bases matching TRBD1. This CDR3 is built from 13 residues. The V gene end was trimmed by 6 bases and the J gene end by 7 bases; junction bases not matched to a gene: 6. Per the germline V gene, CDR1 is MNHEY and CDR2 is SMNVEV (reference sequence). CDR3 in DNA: TGTGCCAGCAGGGGCGACAGGGCACAGCCCCAGCATTTT. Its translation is CASRGDRAQPQHF.

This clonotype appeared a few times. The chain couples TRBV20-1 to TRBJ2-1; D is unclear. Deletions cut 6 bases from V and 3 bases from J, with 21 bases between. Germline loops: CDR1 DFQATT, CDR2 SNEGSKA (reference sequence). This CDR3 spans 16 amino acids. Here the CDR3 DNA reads TGCAGTGCCGGGCCTGATTTGCCCAAATTCTACAATGAGCAGTTCTTC. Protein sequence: CSAGPDLPKFYNEQFF.

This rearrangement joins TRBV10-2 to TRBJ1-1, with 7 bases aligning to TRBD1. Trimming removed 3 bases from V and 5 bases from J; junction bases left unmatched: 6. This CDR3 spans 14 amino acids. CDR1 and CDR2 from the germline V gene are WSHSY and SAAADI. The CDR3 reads CASSDDRASTEAFF. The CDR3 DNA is TGCGCCAGCAGTGACGACAGGGCTTCTACTGAAGCTTTCTTT.

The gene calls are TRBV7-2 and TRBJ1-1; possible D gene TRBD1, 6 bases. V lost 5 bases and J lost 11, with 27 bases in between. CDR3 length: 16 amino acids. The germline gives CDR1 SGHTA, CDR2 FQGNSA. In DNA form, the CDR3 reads TGTGCCAGCAGCGACACGCCCCACCAGGGGCGCGGGAGGGCTTTCTTT. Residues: CASSDTPHQGRGRAFF.

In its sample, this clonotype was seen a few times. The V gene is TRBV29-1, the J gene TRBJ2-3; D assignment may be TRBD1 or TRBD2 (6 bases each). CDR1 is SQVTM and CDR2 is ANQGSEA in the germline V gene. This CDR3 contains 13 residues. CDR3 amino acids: CTLSGGQGDTQYF. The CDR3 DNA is TGCACCCTGAGTGGGGGGCAAGGAGATACGCAGTATTTT.

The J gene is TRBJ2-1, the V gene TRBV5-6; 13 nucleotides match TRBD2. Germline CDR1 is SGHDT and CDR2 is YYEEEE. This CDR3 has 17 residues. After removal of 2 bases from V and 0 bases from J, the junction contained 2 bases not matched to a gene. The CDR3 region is CASSFGTSGDSYNEQFF. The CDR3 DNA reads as TGTGCCAGCAGCTTCGGGACTAGCGGGGACTCCTACAATGAGCAGTTCTTC.

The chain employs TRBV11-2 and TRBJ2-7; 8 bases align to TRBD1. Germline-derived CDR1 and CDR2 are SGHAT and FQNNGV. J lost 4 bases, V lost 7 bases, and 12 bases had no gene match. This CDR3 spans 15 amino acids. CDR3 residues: CASTFQGAVAYEQYF. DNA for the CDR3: TGTGCCAGCACCTTTCAGGGGGCCGTCGCGTACGAGCAGTACTTC.

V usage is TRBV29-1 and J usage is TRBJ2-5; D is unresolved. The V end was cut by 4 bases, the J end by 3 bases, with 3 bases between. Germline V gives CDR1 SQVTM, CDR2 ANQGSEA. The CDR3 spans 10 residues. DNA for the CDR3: TGCAGCGTTGTAAAAGAGACCCAGTACTTC. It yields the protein CSVVKETQYF.

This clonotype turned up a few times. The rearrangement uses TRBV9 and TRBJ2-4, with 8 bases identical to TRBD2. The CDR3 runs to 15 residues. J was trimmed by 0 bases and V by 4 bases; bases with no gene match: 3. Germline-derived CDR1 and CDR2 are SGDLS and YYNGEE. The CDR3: CASSPGGAAKNIQYF. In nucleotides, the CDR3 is TGTGCCAGCAGCCCCGGGGGGGCAGCCAAAAACATTCAGTACTTC. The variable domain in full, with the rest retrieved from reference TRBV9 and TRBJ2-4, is DSGVTQTPKHLITATGQRVTLRCSPRSGDLSVYWYQQSLDQGLQFLIQYYNGEERAKGNILERFSAQQFPDLHSELNLSSLELGDSALYFCASSPGGAAKNIQYFGAGTRLSVL.